This TCR beta chain is from a study of siplizumab effects on memory and regulatory T cells. Sequencing used immunoSEQ multiplex PCR; TCRdb keeps in-frame clones, though not all of them. The repertoire holds about 120,000 clones, with approximately 94% as singletons. The CDR3 loop spans 15 amino acids. The germline CDR1 and CDR2 sequences are SGHDN and FVKESK. V was cut by 4 bases and J by 6 bases, with 19 bases left in between. Study results and limitations: Alloreactive sequences tracing back to unstimulated CD4+ memory cells were significantly reduced by siplizumab. Proliferating Tregs taken from siplizumab cultures were not shown to have a confirmed suppressive function. Naive T cells looked more diverse than memory cells, and they looked like major contributors to the alloresponse. A small minority of alloreactive clones were mapped to unstimulated subsets.

A word on this clone: The antigen is not known.

The receptor was derived from a human donor in good health. The sequencing sample was made of non-Treg CD4+ T cells sorted from blood. The rearrangement links TRBV14 to TRBJ2-7; possible D gene TRBD2, 5 bases. This CDR3 reads CASSPLTQRRSEQYF. In DNA, the CDR3 is TGTGCCAGCAGCCCCTTGACTCAAAGGAGGTCCGAGCAGTACTTC. The full variable domain, with the rest looked up from reference TRBV14 and TRBJ2-7, is EAGVTQFPSHSVIEKGQTVTLRCDPISGHDNLYWYRRVMGKEIKFLLHFVKESKQDESGMPNNRFLAERTGGTYSTLKVQPAELEDSGVYFCASSPLTQRRSEQYFGPGTRLTVT.